What follows are 16 T cell receptor beta chains derived from one specimen sequenced in a study of shared clonotypes between healthy human individuals (dated by TCRdb to 2020 to 2021). Libraries were constructed by the immunoSEQ multiplex PCR assay. TCRdb stores this immuneACCESS table with in-frame sequences only. Part of the clones is absent; in the studies checked, under half of the shortfall reflects unresolved V genes, and no reason is known for the rest. This sample is represented by some 1,100,000 clones; about four fifths of them were singletons. The ten biggest clones cover about 0.52% of the sample. Specimen: memory CD4+ T cells from PBMCs. This sample's cell subset or site label indicates: CD45RA-negative fraction. The receptors here all came from a man between 18 and 35 years old in good health. Some clones in this sample may be carry-over from other donors' samples.

This chain links TRBV6-6 with TRBJ1-1; D unresolved. This CDR3 is 13 amino acids long. From germline, CDR1 is MNHNY and CDR2 SVGAGI (reference sequence). Trimming removed 0 bases from V and 5 bases from J, with 7 bases in between. CDR3 protein: CASSYSTRTEAFF. CDR3 in DNA: TGTGCCAGCAGTTACTCTACGCGGACTGAAGCTTTCTTT.

The chain combines TRBV9 with TRBJ2-5; the D gene is possibly TRBD1 (7 bases). The CDR3 contains 14 residues. Trimming took off 4 bases at V and 4 bases at J, with 14 bases between the two ends. Germline assignment: CDR1 SGDLS and CDR2 YYNGEE. The CDR3 protein is CASSFRQGGETQYF. In DNA form, the CDR3 reads TGTGCCAGCAGCTTTAGACAGGGAGGAGAGACCCAGTACTTC.

CDR3 region: CASSPPGRETQYF. The CDR3 DNA sequence: TGTGCCAGCAGTCCCCCTGGGAGAGAGACCCAGTACTTC. The genes are TRBV6-5 and TRBJ2-5, with a tentative D call TRBD2 (5 bases). The CDR3 length is 13 residues. The V end was cut by 5 bases, the J end by 4 bases, with 11 bases between. The germline CDR1 and CDR2 sequences are MNHEY and SVGAGI.

This chain joins TRBV7-2 and TRBJ2-3; TRBD1 might be the D (6 bases). Germline CDR1 reads SGHTA; CDR2 reads FQGNSA. This CDR3 comprises 14 residues. The V end was cut by 2 bases, the J end by 4 bases, with 10 bases between. Here the CDR3 reads CASSLNQGSDTQYF. CDR3 nucleotides: TGTGCCAGCAGCTTAAACCAGGGGTCAGATACGCAGTATTTT.

This chain connects TRBV6-6 to TRBJ2-5; D not resolved. The CDR3 is 11 amino acids. Per the germline V gene, CDR1 is MNHNY and CDR2 is SVGAGI (reference sequence). V lost 6 bases and J lost 5, with 7 bases in between. The CDR3 spells CASRIRETQYF. DNA for the CDR3: TGTGCCAGCAGGATTCGCGAGACCCAGTACTTC.

This chain uses TRBV7-9 with TRBJ2-7, with 9 positions matching TRBD1. The CDR3 is made up of 14 amino acids. From germline, CDR1 is SEHNR and CDR2 FQNEAQ (reference sequence). The trim removed 5 bases at V and 5 bases at J, leaving 7 bases unmatched. CDR3 bases: TGTGCCAGCAGCCTCCGGGACAGGGCCCACGAGCAGTACTTC. It yields the protein CASSLRDRAHEQYF.

The J gene is TRBJ1-3, the V gene TRBV2, with D possibly matching TRBD1 (6 bases). The CDR3 spans 14 residues. Germline V CDR1 and CDR2: SNHLY, FYNNEI. The ends were cut back, 4 bases at V and 8 bases at J, with 15 bases in the middle. The CDR3 bases are TGTGCCAGCAGTGTAACAGGGTCCGGACACACCATATATTTT. Translated, it gives CASSVTGSGHTIYF.

The chain links TRBV4-1 to TRBJ2-2; TRBD2 aligns across 8 bases. The CDR3 runs 19 residues. V lost 1 base and J lost 4; bases outside the gene matches: 14. Germline values: CDR1 MGHRA, CDR2 YSYEKL. CDR3 sequence reads: CASSQVPPPTSGFTGELFF. The CDR3 DNA reads as TGCGCCAGCAGCCAAGTCCCCCCCCCTACTAGCGGCTTCACCGGGGAGCTGTTTTTT.

The chain uses TRBV7-9 and TRBJ2-7; TRBD1 might be the D (6 bases). V was cut by 5 bases and J by 7 bases, with 18 bases left in between. CDR1 is SEHNR, CDR2 FQNEAQ, per germline (reference sequence). The CDR3 is 14 amino acids. The CDR3 reads CASSRTQGFLEQYF. The DNA for the CDR3 is TGTGCCAGCAGCCGGACACAGGGTTTTTTGGAGCAGTACTTC.

V usage is TRBV7-8 and J usage is TRBJ2-5; D is uncertain. CDR1 is SGHVS and CDR2 is FQNEAQ in the germline V gene. Trimming cost V 5 bases and J 2 bases, with 12 bases left between them. The CDR3 has 14 residues. CDR3 DNA sequence: TGTGCCAGCAGCCCCCGTATTGAGCAAGAGACCCAGTACTTC. Its protein is CASSPRIEQETQYF.

The chain combines TRBV7-6 with TRBJ1-3; D is unresolved. V was clipped by 5 bases and J by 0 bases, with 14 bases between them. Germline loops: CDR1 SGHVS, CDR2 FNYEAQ. CDR3 length: 16 amino acids. This chain's CDR3 is CASSPRGPSSGNTIYF. CDR3 in DNA: TGTGCCAGCAGCCCCCGAGGACCCTCCTCTGGAAACACCATATATTTT.

The V call is TRBV5-4, the J call TRBJ2-2; D tentatively fits TRBD1 or TRBD2 (5 bases each). Trimming pared 0 bases from V and 4 bases from J, leaving 13 bases between. CDR3 length equals 16 residues. CDR1 is SGHNT and CDR2 is YYREEE in the germline V gene (reference sequence). The CDR3 here is CASSLGGSRVTGELFF. The CDR3 bases are TGTGCCAGCAGCTTGGGGGGGAGTCGCGTCACCGGGGAGCTGTTTTTT.

The rearrangement joins TRBV6-1 to TRBJ1-1; TRBD1 matches 7 bases. Losses at the gene ends were 10 bases for V and 0 bases for J; bases not matched to a gene: 5. In germline, CDR1 is MNHNS, CDR2 SASEGT. This CDR3 is built from 13 residues. The CDR3 DNA is TGTGCCACAGAACAGGGGTTGAACACTGAAGCTTTCTTT. Amino acids: CATEQGLNTEAFF.

This chain joins TRBV27 and TRBJ2-2; D is uncertain. The CDR3 spans 13 residues. Trimming removed 3 bases at V and 4 bases at J, with 6 bases between. Per germline, CDR1 MNHEY and CDR2 SMNVEV (reference sequence). Here the CDR3 DNA reads TGTGCCAGCAGTTTTGTGGCCACCGGGGAGCTGTTTTTT. Translation gives CASSFVATGELFF.

The chain combines TRBV29-1 with TRBJ1-2, with unresolved D. Trimming took 6 bases from V and 4 from J, leaving 15 bases between them. This CDR3 has 13 amino acids. Germline values: CDR1 SQVTM, CDR2 ANQGSEA. The CDR3 spells CSVYRTGSYGYTF. The CDR3 coding sequence is TGCAGCGTGTATCGGACGGGAAGCTATGGCTACACCTTC.

The rearrangement links TRBV28 to TRBJ1-2; D unclear. V was cut by 3 bases and J by 2 bases, with 19 bases left in between. The CDR3 has 17 amino acids. From germline, CDR1 is MDHEN and CDR2 SYDVKM. The CDR3 region has the DNA TGTGCCAGCAGTTTTTTAATTCCGACGGCTCGGAACTATGGCTACACCTTC. This sequence encodes CASSFLIPTARNYGYTF.